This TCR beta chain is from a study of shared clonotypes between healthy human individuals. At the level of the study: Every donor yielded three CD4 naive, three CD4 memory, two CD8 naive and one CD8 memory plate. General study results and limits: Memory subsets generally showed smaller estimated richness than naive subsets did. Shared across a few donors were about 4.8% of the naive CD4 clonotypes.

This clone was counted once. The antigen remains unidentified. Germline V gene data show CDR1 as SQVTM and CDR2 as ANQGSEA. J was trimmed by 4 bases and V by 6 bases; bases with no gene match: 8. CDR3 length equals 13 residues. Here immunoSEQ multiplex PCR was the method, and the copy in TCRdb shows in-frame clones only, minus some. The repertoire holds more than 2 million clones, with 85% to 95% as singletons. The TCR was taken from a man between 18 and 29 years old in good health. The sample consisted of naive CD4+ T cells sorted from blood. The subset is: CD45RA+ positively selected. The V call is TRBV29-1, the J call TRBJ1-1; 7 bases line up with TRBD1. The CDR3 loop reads CSVRQGSGTEAFF. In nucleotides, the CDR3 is TGCAGCGTGAGACAGGGATCGGGCACTGAAGCTTTCTTT.